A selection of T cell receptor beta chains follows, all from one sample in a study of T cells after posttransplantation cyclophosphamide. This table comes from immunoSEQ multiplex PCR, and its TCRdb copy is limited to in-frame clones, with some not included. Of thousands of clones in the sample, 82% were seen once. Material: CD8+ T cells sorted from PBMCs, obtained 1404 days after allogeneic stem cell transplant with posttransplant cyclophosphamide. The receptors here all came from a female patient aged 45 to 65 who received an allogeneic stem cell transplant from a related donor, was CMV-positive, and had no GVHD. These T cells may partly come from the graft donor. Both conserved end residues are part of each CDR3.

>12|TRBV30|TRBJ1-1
CAWSVTDTEAFF
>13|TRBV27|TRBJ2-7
CASSSGRTYEQYF
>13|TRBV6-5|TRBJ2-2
CASSIVNTGELFF
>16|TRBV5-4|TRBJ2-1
CASSVRAGGRYNEQFF
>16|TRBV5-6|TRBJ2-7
CASSLAGTGGSYEQYF
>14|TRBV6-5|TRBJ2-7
CASSYSAETYEQYF
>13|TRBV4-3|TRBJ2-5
CASSPGGAETQYF
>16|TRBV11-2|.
CASSLRTSGSPYEQYF
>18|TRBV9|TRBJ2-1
CASSFNPGTPKGYNEQFF
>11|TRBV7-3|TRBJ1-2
CAVKGVYGYTF
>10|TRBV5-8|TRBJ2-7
CASRPAGQYF
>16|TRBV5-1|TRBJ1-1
CASSLNLGGSYTEAFF
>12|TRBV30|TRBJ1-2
CAWSVAVNDIRF
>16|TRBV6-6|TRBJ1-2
CASSQTVLARNYGYTF
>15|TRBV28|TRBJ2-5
CASSFPREGQETQYF
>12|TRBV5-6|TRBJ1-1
CASSFGATEAFF
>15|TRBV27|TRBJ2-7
CASSFRKGRPHEQYF
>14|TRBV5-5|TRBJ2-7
CASSPLGLGGEQYF
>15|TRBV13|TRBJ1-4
CASSRGQEVNEKLFF
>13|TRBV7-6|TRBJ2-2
CASSLARGGELFF
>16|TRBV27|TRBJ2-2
CASSFLAGVSAGELFF
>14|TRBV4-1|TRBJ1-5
CASSQVNSNQPQHF
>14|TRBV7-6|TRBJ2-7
CASSPSGRANEQYF
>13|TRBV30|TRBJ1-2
CAWVDGVRYGYTF
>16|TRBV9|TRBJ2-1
CASSVEPDFLNGEQFF
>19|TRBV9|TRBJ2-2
CASSVRPQSGRLNTGELFF
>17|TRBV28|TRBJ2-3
CASSSRLQDSSTDTQYF
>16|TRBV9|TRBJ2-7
CASSVEAGAITGEQYF
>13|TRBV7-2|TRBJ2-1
CASSLFAGDEQFF
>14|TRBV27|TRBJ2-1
CASSFAGGPYEQFF
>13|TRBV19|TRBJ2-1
CASRTTQGGEQFF
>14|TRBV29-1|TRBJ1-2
CSVGPGQRNYGYTF
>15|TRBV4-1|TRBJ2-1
CASSQSIADYNEQFF
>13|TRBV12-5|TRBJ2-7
CASGSDSSYEQYF
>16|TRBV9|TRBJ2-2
CASSVQAGANTGELFF
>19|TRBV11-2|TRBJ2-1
CASSSFLSPTGRSYNEQFF
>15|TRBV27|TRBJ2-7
CASSYGLAGIYEQYF
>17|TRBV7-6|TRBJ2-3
CASSQQPGQGSTDTQYF
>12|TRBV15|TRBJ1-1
CATSRDRFEAFF
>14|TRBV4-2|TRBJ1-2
CASSLLRGTYGYTF
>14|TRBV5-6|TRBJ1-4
CVSSLIATNEKLFF
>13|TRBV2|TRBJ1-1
CASSEASDTEAFF
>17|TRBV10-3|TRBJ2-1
CAISEARLAGEGNEQFF
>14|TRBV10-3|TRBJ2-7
CAISEEGRLDEQYF
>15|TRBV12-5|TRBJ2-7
CASGLGQGNFYEQYF
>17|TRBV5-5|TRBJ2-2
CASSTGLAGGPTGELFF
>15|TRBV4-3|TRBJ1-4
CASSQVVRGNEKLFF
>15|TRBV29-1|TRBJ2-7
CSVELARQQLYEQYF
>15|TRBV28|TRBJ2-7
CASSAGLAGGYEQYF
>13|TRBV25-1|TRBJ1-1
CASREGGNTEAFF
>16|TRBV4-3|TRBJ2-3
CASSQVSSGITDTQYF